The clone carrying this T cell receptor (beta chain) was counted at least ten times. Its antigen is currently unknown. This sample stems from a study of T-cell reconstitution after alpha-beta-depleted transplantation in children. General study points: T-cell numbers and diversity one year post-transplant derived largely from freshly generated T cells. Where alpha-beta T cells came from about two months after transplant was reportedly several hundred expanded graft clones.

TCRbeta library preparation incorporated unique molecular identifiers. MiXCR, run by TCRdb on the PCR reads, gives a single entry per CDR3 protein. The sample includes about 440,000 distinct CDR3 sequences, about 45% seen only once; the top ten take approximately 25%. Germline CDR1 and CDR2: ENHRY and SYGVKD. The V end lost 4 bases, the J end lost 3 bases, and 6 bases lay between the germline ends. This CDR3 has 13 residues. The gene calls are TRBV10-3 and TRBJ1-4, with D possibly TRBD1 on 5 matching bases. The origin of this receptor is a girl aged 2-10 years with aplastic anemia, due to receive a stem cell transplant. The sample in question was PBMCs, obtained before TCRalphabeta/CD19-depleted stem cell transplant. The CDR3 is CAISGGSNEKLFF. The CDR3 coding sequence is TGTGCCATCAGTGGGGGGTCTAATGAAAAACTGTTTTTT.